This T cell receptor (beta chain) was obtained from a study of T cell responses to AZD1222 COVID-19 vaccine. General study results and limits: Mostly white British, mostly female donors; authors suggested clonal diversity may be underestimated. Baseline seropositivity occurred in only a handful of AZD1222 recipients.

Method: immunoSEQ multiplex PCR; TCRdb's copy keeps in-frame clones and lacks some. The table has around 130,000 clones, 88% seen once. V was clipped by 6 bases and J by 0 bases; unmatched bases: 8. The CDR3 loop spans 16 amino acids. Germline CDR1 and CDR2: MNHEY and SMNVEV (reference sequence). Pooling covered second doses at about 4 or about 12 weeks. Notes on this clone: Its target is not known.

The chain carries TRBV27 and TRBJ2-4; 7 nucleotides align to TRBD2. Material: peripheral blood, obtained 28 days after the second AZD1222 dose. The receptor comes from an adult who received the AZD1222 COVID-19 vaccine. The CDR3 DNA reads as TGTGCCAGCAGGGACCTAGCGGACCGAGCCAAAAACATTCAGTACTTC. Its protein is CASRDLADRAKNIQYF.